The 10 T cell receptor beta chains below all came from one sample that was sequenced in a study of T cells in Graves' hyperthyroidism and ophthalmopathy. Amplified TCR beta CDR3 regions came from RNA transcripts. RT-PCR in the first round (using the HTBI primer set) targeted the TCR CDR3. MiXCR, run by TCRdb on the multiplex PCR reads, gives a single entry per CDR3 protein. Of around 580,000 distinct CDR3 sequences in the sample, 35% to 55% were seen once. Sequencing input: peripheral blood or thyroid tissue (not recorded which). The receptor set was obtained from a woman aged 18-29 years with Graves' hyperthyroidism.

This clonotype has ten or more counts. The chain carries TRBV5-4 and TRBJ1-5; D is uncertain. The V end lost 0 bases, the J end lost 6 bases, and 13 bases lay between the germline ends. From germline, CDR1 is SGHNT and CDR2 YYREEE (reference sequence). CDR3 length: 15 residues. CDR3 in DNA: TGTGCCAGCAGCTTGGGGCCAGGAGATTTTCAGCCCCAGCATTTT. It codes for CASSLGPGDFQPQHF.

The chain uses TRBV10-3 and TRBJ1-1, with TRBD1 as a possible D gene (6 bases). The V gene's germline CDR1 is ENHRY and CDR2 SYGVKD. Trimming cost V 6 bases and J 1 base, with 12 bases left between them. The CDR3 is made up of 14 amino acids. For the CDR3, the DNA is TGTGCCATCAGCCGACAGGCTAAGAACACTGAAGCTTTCTTT. As protein: CAISRQAKNTEAFF.

This clonotype came up many times. This chain uses TRBV30 with TRBJ2-7, with no clear D. Germline V lookup: CDR1 GTSNPN, CDR2 SVGIG (reference sequence). V gave up 0 bases and J gave up 2 bases, with 2 bases separating them. The CDR3 is 11 residues long. The CDR3: CAWSVTYEQYF. CDR3 in DNA: TGTGCCTGGAGTGTCACCTACGAGCAGTACTTC.

This clonotype was detected a few times. This chain uses TRBV12-5 with TRBJ1-5; maybe TRBD1 (6 bases). Germline V gives CDR1 LGHNT, CDR2 FRNRAP. The CDR3 is 18 residues long. Trimming took 1 base from V and 4 from J, leaving 20 bases between them. The DNA of the CDR3 is TGTGCTAGTGGTTTGGACAGGGACCTCCCGGGAGGAAATCAGCCCCAGCATTTT. Its translation: CASGLDRDLPGGNQPQHF.

This clonotype was observed at least ten times. The chain has TRBV2 and TRBJ1-1, with unresolved D. Germline CDR1 reads SNHLY; CDR2 reads FYNNEI. Trimming pared 1 base from V and 7 bases from J, leaving 10 bases between. CDR3 length: 13 amino acids. CDR3 sequence (DNA): TGTGCCAGCAGTGAAGGCTGGGGAGATGAAGCTTTCTTT. Protein: CASSEGWGDEAFF.

As regards this clonotype: Being one base from a much bigger clone, this may be a read error. The chain carries TRBV4-1 and TRBJ1-2; the match to TRBD1 covers 9 bases. The germline V gene encodes CDR1 MGHRA and CDR2 YSYEKL. The CDR3 is made up of 14 amino acids. The CDR3 loop is CASRRDREVYGYTF. CDR3 DNA sequence: TGTGCCAGCAGGCGGGACAGGGAGGTCTATGGCTACACCTTC.

As concerns this clonotype: Germline is not matched at one junction end, which may reflect a read error. Written as DNA, the CDR3 is TGTGCCAGCAGCCAGGACAGGACCATTAAGTACTTC. This translates into CASSQDRTIKYF. The chain combines TRBV12-3 or TRBV12-4 with TRBJ2-4; 7 bases are a match to TRBD1. This CDR3 is built from 12 residues.

This clonotype was seen ten or more times. This may arise from a read error, as a much more abundant clone is one base away. J is TRBJ2-7 and V is TRBV24-1; D remains unclear. V lost 2 bases, J lost 4 bases, and 2 bases lay in between. CDR1 is KGHDR and CDR2 is SFDVKD in the germline V gene. The CDR3 is 11 residues long. This CDR3 reads CATSDYYEQYF. The CDR3 region has the DNA TGTGCCACCAGTGATTATTACGAGCAGTACTTC.

J is TRBJ2-5 and V is TRBV20-1; D remains ambiguous. The length of the CDR3 is 13 residues. V was shortened by 3 bases and J by 9 bases, with 17 bases between the two germline ends. Germline V gives CDR1 DFQATT, CDR2 SNEGSKA (reference sequence). CDR3 bases: TGCAGTGCTAGGGGCAGAGACAATCAGCCCCAGTACTTC. This gives the protein CSARGRDNQPQYF.

The V and J genes are TRBV2 and TRBJ2-7, with unresolved D. Gene TRBJ2-1 matches the end of the DNA better, so the J call may be wrong. Germline CDR1 reads SNHLY; CDR2 reads FYNNEI. The CDR3 runs to 13 residues. The CDR3 nucleotides read TGTGCCAGCAAGATCTCGTTCTACAATGAGCAGTTCTTC. It codes for CASKISFYNEQFF.